These 9 T cell receptor beta chains originate from one sample sequenced in a study of post-analysis software for immune sequencing data. Whole-study results and caveats: TRBV5-6, TRBV5-1 and TRBV20-1 belonged to a set of about five TRBV segments that were more frequent in patients than controls.

The antigens these receptors bind are not known. TCR beta cDNA libraries included unique molecular identifiers. Via MiXCR, TCRdb re-called the PCR reads, giving one row per CDR3 protein. The data show roughly 800,000 distinct CDR3 sequences, about 53% seen once. Sequenced material: blood. These receptors originate from a girl aged 10 to 17 with multiple sclerosis.

The chain recombines TRBV15 with TRBJ2-1, with D unclear. CDR1 and CDR2 from the germline V gene are LNHNV and YYDKDF (reference sequence). This CDR3 is 11 amino acids long. V lost 5 bases to trimming and J lost 7 bases, with 6 bases between them. In DNA form, the CDR3 reads TGTGCCACCAGCGGGGTAAATGAGCAGTTCTTC. Its translation: CATSGVNEQFF. Complete variable domain (other parts from reference TRBV15 and TRBJ2-1): DAMVIQNPRYQVTQFGKPVTLSCSQTLNHNVMYWYQQKSSQAPKLLFHYYDKDFNNEADTPDNFQSRRPNTSFCFLDIRSPGLGDTAMYLCATSGVNEQFFGPGTRLTVL.

The V gene is TRBV6-5, the J gene TRBJ1-4, with D unresolved. There are 15 residues in the CDR3. Trimming took off 0 bases at V and 1 base at J, with 6 bases between the two ends. Germline V gives CDR1 MNHEY, CDR2 SVGAGI. CDR3 DNA: TGTGCCAGCAGTTACTCGCCGGGAACTAATGAAAAACTGTTTTTT. Translation gives CASSYSPGTNEKLFF.

This CDR3 is CSVFKGAGLSYNEQFF. CDR3 DNA: TGCAGCGTATTCAAGGGAGCGGGACTCTCCTACAATGAGCAGTTCTTC. This chain connects TRBV29-1 to TRBJ2-1, with 7 bases identical to TRBD2. The CDR3 totals 16 residues. V lost 6 bases and J lost 0; bases outside the gene matches: 11. Germline CDR1 is SQVTM and CDR2 is ANQGSEA.

This chain uses TRBV29-1 with TRBJ2-5; TRBD1 matches at 9 bases. The end of the DNA aligns better with TRBJ2-7, so the J call may be wrong. Germline CDR1 is SQVTM and CDR2 is ANQGSEA. The CDR3 extends over 13 amino acids. The CDR3 DNA follows: TGCAGCGTGTGGACAGGGGAGGTCTACGAGCAGTACTTC. This encodes CSVWTGEVYEQYF.

V usage is TRBV4-1 and J usage is TRBJ2-1, with 9 bases aligning to TRBD2. The germline V gene encodes CDR1 MGHRA and CDR2 YSYEKL. V was clipped by 0 bases and J by 9 bases; unmatched bases: 12. The CDR3 consists of 17 residues. The CDR3 DNA reads as TGCGCCAGCAGCCAAGATAGGTCTAGCGGGGCGCAGGGTGAGCAGTTCTTC. It codes for CASSQDRSSGAQGEQFF.

This rearrangement joins TRBV11-2 to TRBJ1-4, with D possibly TRBD1 on 6 matching bases. In germline, CDR1 is SGHAT, CDR2 FQNNGV. The length of the CDR3 is 14 residues. Deletions cut 4 bases from V and 2 bases from J, with 8 bases between. The CDR3: CASSYGQTNEKLFF. CDR3 DNA sequence: TGTGCCAGCAGCTACGGACAGACTAATGAAAAACTGTTTTTT.

The rearrangement links TRBV3-1 to TRBJ2-1, with 8 bases aligning to TRBD2. This CDR3 has 11 residues. V gave up 6 bases and J gave up 10 bases; unmatched junction bases: 2. The germline CDR1 and CDR2 sequences are LGHDT and YNNKEL (reference sequence). CDR3 DNA: TGTGCCAGCAGGGAGCGGGAGGAGCAGTTCTTC. Translating it yields CASREREEQFF.

This clonotype has only a few counts. The J gene is TRBJ2-3, the V gene TRBV20-1, with D unresolved. The CDR3 spans 14 residues. The V end was cut by 1 base, the J end by 0 bases, with 8 bases between. Germline V CDR1 and CDR2: DFQATT, SNEGSKA (reference sequence). The chain's CDR3 is CSARGYPSTDTQYF. The CDR3 nucleotides read TGCAGTGCTAGAGGCTACCCGAGCACAGATACGCAGTATTTT.

With respect to this clonotype: At one of its ends the junction is not consistent with the germline gene, which may arise from a read error. The gene calls are TRBV7-3 and TRBJ2-2; either TRBD1 or TRBD2 may fit D (5 bases each). Germline V gene lookup returns CDR1 SGHTA and CDR2 FQGTGA. The CDR3 covers 15 residues. The CDR3 sequence is CASSLRSRGTGERFF. The CDR3 nucleotides are TGTGCCAGCAGCTTAAGGTCTAGGGGCACCGGGGAGCGGTTTTTT.